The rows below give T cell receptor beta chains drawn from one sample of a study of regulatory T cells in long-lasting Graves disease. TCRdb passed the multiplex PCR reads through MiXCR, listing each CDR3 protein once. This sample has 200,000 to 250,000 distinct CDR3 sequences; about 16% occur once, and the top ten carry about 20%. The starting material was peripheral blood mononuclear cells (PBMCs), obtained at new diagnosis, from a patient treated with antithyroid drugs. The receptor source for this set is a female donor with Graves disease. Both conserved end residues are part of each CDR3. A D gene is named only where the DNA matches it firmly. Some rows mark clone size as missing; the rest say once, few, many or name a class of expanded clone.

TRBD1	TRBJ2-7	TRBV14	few	CASSPQGDAQYF	TGTGCCAGCAGCCCGCAGGGGGACGCGCAGTACTTC
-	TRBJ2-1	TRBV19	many	CASSPTFYNEQFF	TGTGCCAGTAGTCCGACTTTCTACAATGAGCAGTTCTTC
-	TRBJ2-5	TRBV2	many	CASSGGTDNQETQYF	TGTGCCAGCAGCGGGGGGACAGACAACCAAGAGACCCAGTACTTC
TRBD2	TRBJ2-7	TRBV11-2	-	CASSWTSGAYEQYF	TGTGCCAGCAGCTGGACTAGCGGGGCCTACGAGCAGTACTTC
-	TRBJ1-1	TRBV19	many	CASSISQVVGTEAFF	TGTGCCAGTAGTATTTCCCAGGTCGTAGGCACTGAAGCTTTCTTT
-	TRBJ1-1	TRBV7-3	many	CASSQGTEAFF	TGTGCCAGCAGCCAGGGAACTGAAGCTTTCTTT
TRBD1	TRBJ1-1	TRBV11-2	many	CASSLTGGTEAFF	TGTGCCAGCAGTCTGACAGGGGGCACTGAAGCTTTCTTT
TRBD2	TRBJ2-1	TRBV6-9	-	CASSYWTSGSSDEQFF	TGTGCCAGCAGTTACTGGACTAGCGGGAGTTCGGATGAGCAGTTCTTC
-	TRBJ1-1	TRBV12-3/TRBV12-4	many	CASSSDLGNSMNTEAFF	TGTGCCAGCAGCTCCGACCTGGGCAATTCTATGAACACTGAAGCTTTCTTT
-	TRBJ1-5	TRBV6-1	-	CASKKGGGNQPQHF	TGTGCCAGCAAAAAAGGAGGGGGCAATCAGCCCCAGCATTTT
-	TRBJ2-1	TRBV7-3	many	CASSLTPDRYNEQFF	TGTGCCAGCAGCTTAACGCCGGACAGATACAATGAGCAGTTCTTC
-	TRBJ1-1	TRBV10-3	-	CAIRNVRNTEAFF	TGTGCCATCAGAAACGTAAGGAACACTGAAGCTTTCTTT
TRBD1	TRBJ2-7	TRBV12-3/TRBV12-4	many	CASSWGRGLGYEQYF	TGTGCCAGCAGTTGGGGCAGGGGGCTAGGCTACGAGCAGTACTTC
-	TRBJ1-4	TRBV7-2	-	CASSLDKRDEKLFF	TGTGCCAGCAGCTTAGATAAGAGGGATGAAAAACTGTTTTTT
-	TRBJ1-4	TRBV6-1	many	CASSEPRSNEKLFF	TGTGCCAGCAGTGAACCGCGTTCCAATGAAAAACTGTTTTTT
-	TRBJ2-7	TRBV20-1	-	CSASSPRGDGVLGEQYF	TGCAGTGCCAGCAGTCCGCGGGGCGACGGGGTGCTGGGCGAGCAGTACTTC
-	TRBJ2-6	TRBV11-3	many	CASSPRPSGANVLTF	TGTGCCAGCAGCCCGCGTCCCTCTGGGGCCAACGTCCTGACTTTC
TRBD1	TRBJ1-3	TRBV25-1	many	CASSDRGRGGNTIYF	TGTGCCAGCAGTGACAGGGGGCGAGGTGGAAACACCATATATTTT
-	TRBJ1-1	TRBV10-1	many	CASSETYNTEAFF	TGCGCCAGCAGTGAGACTTACAACACTGAAGCTTTCTTT
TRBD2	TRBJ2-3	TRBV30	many	CAWTLGGTGADTQYF	TGTGCCTGGACCCTGGGAGGGACGGGCGCAGATACGCAGTATTTT
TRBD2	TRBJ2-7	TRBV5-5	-	CASSLLLAGVGEQYF	TGTGCCAGCAGCTTGTTACTAGCGGGAGTAGGCGAGCAGTACTTC
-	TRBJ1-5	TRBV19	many	CASSMTGTLLQPQHF	TGTGCCAGTAGTATGACCGGGACACTTCTCCAGCCCCAGCATTTT
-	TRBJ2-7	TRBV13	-	CASSFGATYEQYF	TGTGCCAGCAGCTTTGGGGCGACCTACGAGCAGTACTTC
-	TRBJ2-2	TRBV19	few	CASSRGSYAGELFF	TGTGCCAGTAGTAGGGGGAGTTACGCCGGGGAGCTGTTTTTT
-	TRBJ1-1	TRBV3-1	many	CASSQGGTAEAFF	TGTGCCAGCAGCCAAGGTGGGACGGCTGAAGCTTTCTTT
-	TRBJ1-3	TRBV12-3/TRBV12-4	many	CASSLSGSGNTIYF	TGTGCCAGCAGTTTATCGGGGTCTGGAAACACCATATATTTT
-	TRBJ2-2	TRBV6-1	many	CASSGSGHTGELFF	TGTGCCAGCAGTGGCTCCGGACACACCGGGGAGCTGTTTTTT
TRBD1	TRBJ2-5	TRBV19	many	CASSKEGWTGGGGETQYF	TGTGCCAGTAGCAAAGAAGGATGGACAGGGGGCGGAGGGGAGACCCAGTACTTC
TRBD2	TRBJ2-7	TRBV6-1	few	CASTLRTSGNEQYF	TGTGCCAGCACCCTCCGGACTAGCGGGAATGAGCAGTACTTC
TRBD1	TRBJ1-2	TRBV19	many	CASSIVLLGTGDYGYTF	TGTGCCAGTAGTATAGTATTGCTCGGGACAGGGGACTATGGCTACACCTTC
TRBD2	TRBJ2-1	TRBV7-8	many	CASSSYSGITYNEQFF	TGTGCCAGCAGCTCATATAGCGGGATTACCTACAATGAGCAGTTCTTC
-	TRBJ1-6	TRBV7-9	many	CASSPEVGLNSPLHF	TGTGCCAGCAGCCCTGAGGTGGGGTTAAATTCACCCCTCCACTTT
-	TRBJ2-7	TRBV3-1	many	CASSPDYPYEQYF	TGTGCCAGCAGCCCGGACTACCCCTACGAGCAGTACTTC
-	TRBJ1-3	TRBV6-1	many	CASRIDSSGNTIYF	TGTGCCAGCAGAATCGACAGCTCTGGAAACACCATATATTTT
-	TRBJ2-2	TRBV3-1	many	CASSQEGHYTGELFF	TGTGCCAGCAGCCAAGAGGGGCATTACACCGGGGAGCTGTTTTTT
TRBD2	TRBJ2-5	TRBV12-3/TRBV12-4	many	CASRGGLAGGWETQYF	TGTGCCAGCAGAGGGGGACTAGCGGGAGGTTGGGAGACCCAGTACTTC
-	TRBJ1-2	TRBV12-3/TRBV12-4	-	CASSPGSYSSYGYTF	TGTGCCAGCAGCCCGGGCTCTTACTCTAGCTATGGCTACACCTTC
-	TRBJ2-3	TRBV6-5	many	CASSYSTGSTDTQYF	TGTGCCAGCAGTTACTCGACTGGTAGCACAGATACGCAGTATTTT